This T cell receptor (beta chain) was identified in a study of blood T cell repertoires in COVID-19. Germline V gene sequence: CDR1 MGHRA, CDR2 YSYEKL. CDR3 length equals 14 residues. The germline V and J ends were trimmed by 6 bases and 2 bases, with 10 bases remaining between them. Authors' processing steps: From reference gene primer amplification, estimates of nucleated cell counts were derived. The table came from immunoSEQ multiplex PCR; TCRdb's copy has only in-frame clones and leaves some out. The V and J calls and clone size come from that table; D and trimming were worked out from the DNA. The table records around 140,000 clones, over 80% of them present only once.

This receptor was identified in a woman aged 50 to 60 with acute or convalescent COVID-19. The sequenced sample consisted of peripheral blood. The rearrangement joins TRBV4-1 to TRBJ1-4; no firm D call. The CDR3 here is CASSKGGTNEKLFF. CDR3 bases: TGCGCCAGCAGTAAAGGAGGGACTAATGAAAAACTGTTTTTT.